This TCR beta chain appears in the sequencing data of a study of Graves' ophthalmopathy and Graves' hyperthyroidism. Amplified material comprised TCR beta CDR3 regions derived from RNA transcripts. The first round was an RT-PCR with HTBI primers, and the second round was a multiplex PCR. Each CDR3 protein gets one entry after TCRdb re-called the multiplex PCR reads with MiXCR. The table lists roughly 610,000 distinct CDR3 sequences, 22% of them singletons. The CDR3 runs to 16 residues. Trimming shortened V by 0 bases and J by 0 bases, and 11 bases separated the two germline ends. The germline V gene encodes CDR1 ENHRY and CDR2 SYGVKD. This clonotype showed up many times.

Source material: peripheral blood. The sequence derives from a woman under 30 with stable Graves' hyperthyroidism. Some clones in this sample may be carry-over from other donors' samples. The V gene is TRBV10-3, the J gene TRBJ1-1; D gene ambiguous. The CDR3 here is CAISESEVSLNTEAFF. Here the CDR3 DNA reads TGTGCCATCAGTGAGTCGGAGGTCAGCCTGAACACTGAAGCTTTCTTT.